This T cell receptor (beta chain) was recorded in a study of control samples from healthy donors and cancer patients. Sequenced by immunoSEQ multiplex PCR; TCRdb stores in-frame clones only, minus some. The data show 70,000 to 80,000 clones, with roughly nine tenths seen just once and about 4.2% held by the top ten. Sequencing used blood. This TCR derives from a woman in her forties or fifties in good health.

The CDR3 coding sequence is TGTGCCAGCAGTGAAGCGCTTGGACAGGTCTCAGCCTACTACGAGCAGTACTTC. Its protein is CASSEALGQVSAYYEQYF. The chain combines TRBV6-1 with TRBJ2-7; 7 bases agree with TRBD1. There are 18 residues in the CDR3. Germline V lookup: CDR1 MNHNS, CDR2 SASEGT. J lost 3 bases, V lost 0 bases, and 14 bases had no gene match.